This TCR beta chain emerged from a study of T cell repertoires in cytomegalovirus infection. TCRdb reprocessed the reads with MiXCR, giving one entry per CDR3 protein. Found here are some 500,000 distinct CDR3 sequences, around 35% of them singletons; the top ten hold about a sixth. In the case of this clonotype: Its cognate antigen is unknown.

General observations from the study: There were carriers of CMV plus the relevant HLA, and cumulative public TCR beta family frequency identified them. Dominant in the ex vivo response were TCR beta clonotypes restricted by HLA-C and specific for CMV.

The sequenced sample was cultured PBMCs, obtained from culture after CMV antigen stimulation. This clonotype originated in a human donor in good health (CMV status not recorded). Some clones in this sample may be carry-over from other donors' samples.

The CDR3 region is CASSGHGVSYGYTF. The CDR3 DNA follows: TGTGCCAGCAGCGGGCACGGGGTTAGCTATGGCTACACCTTC. The genes are TRBV9 and TRBJ1-2; no clear D. Trimming stripped 3 bases from V and 4 bases from J, with 13 bases between. Germline V CDR1 and CDR2: SGDLS, YYNGEE. The CDR3 loop spans 14 amino acids.